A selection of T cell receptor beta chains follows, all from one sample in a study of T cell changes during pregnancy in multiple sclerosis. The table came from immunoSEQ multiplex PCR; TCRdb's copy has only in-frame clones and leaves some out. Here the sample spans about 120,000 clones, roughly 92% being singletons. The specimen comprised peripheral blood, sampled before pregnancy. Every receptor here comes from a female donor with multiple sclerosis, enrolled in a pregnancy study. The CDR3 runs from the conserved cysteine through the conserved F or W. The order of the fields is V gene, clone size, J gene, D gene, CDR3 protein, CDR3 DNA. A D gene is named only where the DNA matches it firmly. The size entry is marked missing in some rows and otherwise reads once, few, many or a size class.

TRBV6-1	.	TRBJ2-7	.	CASSRQVSYEQYF	TGTGCCAGCAGTCGACAGGTTTCCTACGAGCAGTACTTC
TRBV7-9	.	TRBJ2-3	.	CASSLTERDTQYF	TGTGCCAGCAGCTTGACAGAACGAGATACGCAGTATTTT
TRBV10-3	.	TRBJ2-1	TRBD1	CAISGTGHPNEQFF	TGTGCCATCAGTGGGACAGGGCACCCCAATGAGCAGTTCTTC
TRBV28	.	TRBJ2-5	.	CASSLGGTAETQYF	TGTGCCAGCAGTTTAGGCGGGACAGCAGAGACCCAGTACTTC
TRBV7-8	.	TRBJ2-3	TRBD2	CASSLRAVAGGPVDTQYF	TGTGCCAGCAGCTTAAGGGCAGTAGCGGGAGGGCCAGTAGATACGCAGTATTTT
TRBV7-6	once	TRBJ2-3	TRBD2	CASSPLAGGRTDTQYF	TGTGCCAGCAGCCCTCTAGCGGGGGGCCGCACAGATACGCAGTATTTT
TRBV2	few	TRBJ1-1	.	CASSESPVNTEAFF	TGTGCCAGCAGTGAATCCCCGGTGAACACTGAAGCTTTCTTT
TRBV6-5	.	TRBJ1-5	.	CASRAGANQPQHF	TGTGCCAGCAGGGCAGGCGCAAATCAGCCCCAGCATTTT
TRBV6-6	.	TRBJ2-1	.	CASSLSGSAYNEQFF	TGTGCCAGCAGCCTAAGCGGGTCTGCCTACAATGAGCAGTTCTTC
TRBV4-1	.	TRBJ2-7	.	CASSQESFGTLHYEQYF	TGCGCCAGCAGCCAGGAATCCTTCGGGACTCTACACTACGAGCAGTACTTC
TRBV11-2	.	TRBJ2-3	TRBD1	CASSLEGQGADTQYF	TGTGCCAGCAGCTTAGAGGGACAGGGAGCAGATACGCAGTATTTT
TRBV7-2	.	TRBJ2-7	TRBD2	CASSLVGSGSSYEQYF	TGTGCCAGCAGCTTAGTAGGGAGCGGGAGCTCCTACGAGCAGTACTTC
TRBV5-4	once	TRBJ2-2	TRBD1	CASSPGQGKGTGELFF	TGTGCCAGCAGCCCGGGACAGGGGAAAGGCACCGGGGAGCTGTTTTTT
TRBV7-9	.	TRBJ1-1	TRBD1	CASRPGTGGNTEAFF	TGTGCCAGCAGACCGGGGACAGGGGGCAACACTGAAGCTTTCTTT
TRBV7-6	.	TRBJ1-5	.	CASSLAGVGGSNQPQHF	TGTGCCAGCAGCTTAGCGGGGGTTGGGGGGAGCAATCAGCCCCAGCATTTT
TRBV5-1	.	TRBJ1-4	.	CASSLGAREKLFF	TGCGCCAGCAGCTTGGGGGCACGGGAAAAACTGTTTTTT
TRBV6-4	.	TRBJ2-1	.	CASSFASGSYNEQFF	TGTGCCAGCAGTTTTGCAAGCGGGTCTTACAATGAGCAGTTCTTC
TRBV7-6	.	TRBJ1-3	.	CASSLGGTGNTIYF	TGTGCCAGCAGCTTAGGAGGGACTGGAAACACCATATATTTT
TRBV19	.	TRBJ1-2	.	CASRPGVLSDGYTF	TGTGCCAGTAGGCCCGGGGTACTTAGCGATGGCTACACCTTC
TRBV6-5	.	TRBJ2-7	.	CASSYFGSGDEQYF	TGTGCCAGCAGTTACTTCGGCTCGGGGGACGAGCAGTACTTC